The clone carrying this T cell receptor (beta chain) was picked up a small number of times. Antigen unknown. This sample stems from a study of CD8 T cells in ankylosing spondylitis. General study points: Disease-linked clones bore a CD8+ phenotype and were relatively rare in peripheral blood. It was reported that disease-linked clones were significantly enriched in matched ankylosing spondylitis synovial fluid.

TCR beta libraries were made by quantitative 5'-RACE with molecular barcodes. One entry per CDR3 protein, called by TCRdb with MiXCR from the 5' RACE reads. The data hold a few hundred thousand distinct CDR3 sequences, with more than 20% observed a single time. The CDR3 has 16 residues. Germline trimming cut 7 bases from V and 3 bases from J; bases unmatched to any gene: 10. Source material: blood, either unsorted or a sorted T cell fraction (not recorded which). This rearrangement joins TRBV12-3 or TRBV12-4 to TRBJ2-2; 8 bases agree with TRBD2. The sequence was collected from a male donor with ankylosing spondylitis or in good health (not recorded which). CDR3 bases: TGTGCCAGCAATGCCCCCCGGGGGGGTTACACCGGGGAGCTGTTTTTT. Its protein is CASNAPRGGYTGELFF.